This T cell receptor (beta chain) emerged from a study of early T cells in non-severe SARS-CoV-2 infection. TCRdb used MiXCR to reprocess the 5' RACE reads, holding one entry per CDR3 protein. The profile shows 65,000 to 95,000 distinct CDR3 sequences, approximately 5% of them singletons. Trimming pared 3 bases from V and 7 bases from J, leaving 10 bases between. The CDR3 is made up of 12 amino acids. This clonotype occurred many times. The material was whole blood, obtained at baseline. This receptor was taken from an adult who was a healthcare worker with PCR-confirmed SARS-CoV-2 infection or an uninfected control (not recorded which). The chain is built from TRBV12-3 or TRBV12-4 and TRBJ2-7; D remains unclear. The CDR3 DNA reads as TGTGCCAGCAGTTTGGGCCCGGGTGAGCAGTACTTC. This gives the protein CASSLGPGEQYF.